The 16 T cell receptor beta chains reported below all come from one sample, sequenced in a study of blood T cells in healthy people across ages. Next came a second PCR, run for about 7 to 12 cycles, which used a sample-barcoded 5' primer along with a J-beta primer mix. From the 5' RACE reads, TCRdb called clonotypes with MiXCR, one entry per CDR3 protein. The sample records about 570,000 distinct CDR3 sequences, roughly 29% being singletons. The sample comprised blood. The origin of the receptors is a woman in her seventies in good health.

CDR3 amino acids: CASSPEDNYGYTF. CDR3 DNA: TGTGCCAGCAGCCCCGAAGACAACTATGGCTACACCTTC. This rearrangement joins TRBV11-2 to TRBJ1-2; D not certain. Deletions cut 5 bases from V and 2 bases from J, with 9 bases between. CDR3 length equals 13 residues. The germline gives CDR1 SGHAT, CDR2 FQNNGV.

V and J are TRBV7-2 and TRBJ2-5; 8 bases are a match to TRBD2. Germline V CDR1 and CDR2: SGHTA, FQGNSA. After removal of 2 bases from V and 5 bases from J, the junction contained 7 bases not matched to a gene. There are 15 residues in the CDR3. The CDR3 DNA follows: TGTGCCAGCAGCTTAAGTGGGGCTAGCGGGGAGACCCAGTACTTC. Amino acids: CASSLSGASGETQYF.

The rearrangement links TRBV13 to TRBJ2-5, with D possibly being TRBD1 (6 bases). The J call may be incorrect, as the DNA end agrees better with TRBJ2-7. This CDR3 region has 14 residues. Per the germline V gene, CDR1 is PRHDT and CDR2 is FYEKMQ (reference sequence). CDR3 DNA: TGTGCCAGCAGCCCTGGACAGAAGTACTACGAGCAGTACTTC. As protein: CASSPGQKYYEQYF.

The genes are TRBV11-3 and TRBJ1-4; 8 bases agree with TRBD1. After removal of 0 bases from V and 10 bases from J, the junction contained 7 bases not matched to a gene. CDR1 is SGHNT and CDR2 is YENEEA in the germline V gene. The CDR3 length is 15 residues. CDR3 in DNA: TGTGCCAGCAGCTTAGAGGCAGGGGGCTTGGGAAAACTGTTTTTT. Protein: CASSLEAGGLGKLFF. The variable domain in full, completed from reference TRBV11-3 and TRBJ1-4, reads EAGVVQSPRYKIIEKKQPVAFWCNPISGHNTLYWYLQNLGQGPELLIRYENEEAVDDSQLPKDRFSAERLKGVDSTLKIQPAELGDSAVYLCASSLEAGGLGKLFFGSGTQLSVL.

The chain combines TRBV5-1 with TRBJ2-3, with 10 bases fitting TRBD2. CDR3 length: 18 amino acids. Trimming took 3 bases from V and 0 from J; bases not matched to a gene: 10. Looked up from germline, CDR1 is SGHRS and CDR2 is YFSETQ. The CDR3: CASSSFSGGSPSTDTQYF. The DNA for the CDR3 is TGCGCCAGCAGCTCATTTAGCGGGGGGTCCCCTAGCACAGATACGCAGTATTTT.

The chain joins TRBV6-5 to TRBJ2-3; D ambiguous. CDR3 length: 14 amino acids. The germline V and J ends were trimmed by 5 bases and 3 bases, with 12 bases remaining between them. Germline V gene data show CDR1 as MNHEY and CDR2 as SVGAGI. This CDR3 is CASSPSVWTDTQYF. The CDR3 DNA reads as TGTGCCAGCAGTCCGTCCGTCTGGACAGATACGCAGTATTTT.

The genes are TRBV7-9 and TRBJ1-1; perhaps TRBD1 as D (6 bases). The germline CDR1 and CDR2 sequences are SEHNR and FQNEAQ (reference sequence). Trimming cost V 5 bases and J 1 base, with 11 bases left between them. CDR3 size: 14 residues. CDR3 sequence reads: CASSIQQGNTEAFF. As DNA, the CDR3 is TGTGCCAGCAGCATCCAACAGGGGAACACTGAAGCTTTCTTT. Filled out from reference TRBV7-9 and TRBJ1-1, the complete variable domain reads DTGVSQNPRHKITKRGQNVTFRCDPISEHNRLYWYRQTLGQGPEFLTYFQNEAQLEKSRLLSDRFSAERPKGSFSTLEIQRTEQGDSAMYLCASSIQQGNTEAFFGQGTRLTVV.

The V gene is TRBV29-1, the J gene TRBJ1-4; D is uncertain. Trimming stripped 1 base from V and 3 bases from J, with 12 bases between. The CDR3 covers 15 residues. The germline gives CDR1 SQVTM, CDR2 ANQGSEA. CDR3 loop: CSVEAPNSSNEKLFF. The CDR3 coding sequence is TGCAGCGTTGAAGCCCCTAACAGCTCTAATGAAAAACTGTTTTTT.

The chain carries TRBV11-1 and TRBJ2-1, with a tentative D call TRBD1 (6 bases). Trimming removed 2 bases from V and 6 bases from J, with 14 bases in between. This CDR3 is 15 amino acids long. In germline, CDR1 is SGHAT, CDR2 FQDESV (reference sequence). As DNA, the CDR3 is TGTGCCAGCAGCTTACAGGGGTCTCTAGCCAATGAGCAGTTCTTC. It yields the protein CASSLQGSLANEQFF.

Of note for this clonotype: The junction does not match germline at one end; this may be a read error. The rearrangement joins TRBV4-2 to TRBJ1-3, with TRBD1 matching 7 bases. This CDR3 is 15 amino acids long. Germline CDR1 is LGHNA and CDR2 is YNFKEQ. The CDR3 sequence is CASSANRGAGSTIYF. The CDR3 nucleotides read TGTGCCAGCAGCGCCAACAGGGGTGCTGGAAGCACCATATATTTT.

This clonotype has more than one count but fewer than ten. V and J are TRBV7-2 and TRBJ2-1; 7 bases are shared with TRBD2. Germline V gives CDR1 SGHTA, CDR2 FQGNSA. Trimming removed 5 bases from V and 3 bases from J; junction bases left unmatched: 13. The CDR3 runs to 17 residues. As DNA, the CDR3 is TGTGCCAGCAGCACGAAGTCGGGACTAACAATCTACAATGAGCAGTTCTTC. The encoded protein is CASSTKSGLTIYNEQFF.

This sequence joins TRBV5-1 and TRBJ2-1, with D perhaps TRBD1 or TRBD2 (5 bases each). The CDR3 covers 14 residues. Trimming took off 2 bases at V and 9 bases at J, with 15 bases between the two ends. CDR1 is SGHRS, CDR2 YFSETQ, per germline. The CDR3 DNA reads TGCGCCAGCAGCTTTACCGATACGAGGGGTGAGCAGTTCTTC. Translation gives CASSFTDTRGEQFF.

This clonotype was seen only a few times. The V and J genes are TRBV7-3 and TRBJ2-3, with D perhaps TRBD2 (6 bases). Trimming left V 6 bases short and J 0 bases short, with 10 bases between. Germline CDR1 is SGHTA and CDR2 is FQGTGA. The CDR3 covers 14 residues. Here the CDR3 reads CASSSGSSTDTQYF. In DNA, the CDR3 is TGTGCCAGCAGTAGCGGATCTAGCACAGATACGCAGTATTTT.

The genes are TRBV2 and TRBJ2-3; 8 bases agree with TRBD2. The trim removed 4 bases at V and 2 bases at J, leaving 11 bases unmatched. The CDR3 extends over 17 amino acids. Per the germline V gene, CDR1 is SNHLY and CDR2 is FYNNEI. This CDR3 is CASSGSGLGDLTDTQYF. The CDR3 DNA reads TGTGCCAGCAGTGGGTCGGGACTAGGGGATCTCACAGATACGCAGTATTTT.

This clonotype was seen ten or more times. CDR3 sequence reads: CASSLRGMETQYF. Written as DNA, the CDR3 is TGTGCCAGCAGCTTAAGAGGGATGGAGACCCAGTACTTC. The chain joins TRBV7-2 to TRBJ2-5, with a possible D match to TRBD2 (5 bases). Germline V CDR1 and CDR2: SGHTA, FQGNSA. The V end lost 2 bases, the J end lost 5 bases, and 9 bases lay between the germline ends. The CDR3 consists of 13 residues.

The genes are TRBV5-1 and TRBJ2-1; 7 positions agree with TRBD1. V lost 3 bases and J lost 8; bases outside the gene matches: 5. The CDR3 length is 13 residues. Per the germline V gene, CDR1 is SGHRS and CDR2 is YFSETQ. CDR3 amino acids: CASSSQQGHEQFF. In DNA form, the CDR3 reads TGCGCCAGCAGCTCCCAACAGGGGCATGAGCAGTTCTTC.